Sequencing of this T cell receptor beta chain was carried out in a study of cytomegalovirus exposure and HLA in healthy donors. Study-wide results and limits: A few of the chains that were CMV-associated were confirmed in vitro to be specific for CMV antigens. Most observed TCR sequences were rare, whereas some public TCRs were detected in many donors. Reports showed the classifier diagnosing cytomegalovirus status with high specificity and sensitivity.

Details on this clone: As yet, its antigen is unknown.

The protocol was immunoSEQ multiplex PCR, while the TCRdb copy is restricted to in-frame clones and leaves out a portion. Found here are 250,000 to 350,000 clones, 88% of them singletons; the top ten hold around 0.88%. The receptor was isolated from a man aged 25 to 45 in good health and CMV-seronegative. The specimen was PBMCs.

CDR3 DNA sequence: TGTGCCAGCAGCTTAGTGAATTCTATAGATACGCAGTATTTT. Its protein is CASSLVNSIDTQYF. The chain is built from TRBV7-9 and TRBJ2-3; D unclear. CDR1 SEHNR and CDR2 FQNEAQ come from the germline V gene (reference sequence). V dropped 1 base and J dropped 5 bases, with 10 bases sitting between them. This CDR3 comprises 14 residues.